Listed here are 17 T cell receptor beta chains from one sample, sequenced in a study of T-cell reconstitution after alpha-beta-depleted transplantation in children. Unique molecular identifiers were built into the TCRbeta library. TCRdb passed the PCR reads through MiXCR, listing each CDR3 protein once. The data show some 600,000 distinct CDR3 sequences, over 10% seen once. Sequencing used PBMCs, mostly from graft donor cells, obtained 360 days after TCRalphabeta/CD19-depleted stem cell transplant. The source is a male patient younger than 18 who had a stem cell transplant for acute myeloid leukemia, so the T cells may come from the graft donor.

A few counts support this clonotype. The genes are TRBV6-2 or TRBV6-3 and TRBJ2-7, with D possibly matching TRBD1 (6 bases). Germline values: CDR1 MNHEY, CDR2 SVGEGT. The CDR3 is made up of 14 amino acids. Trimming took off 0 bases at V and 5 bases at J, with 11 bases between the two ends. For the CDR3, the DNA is TGTGCCAGCAGTTACTCGGGGGCCGGAAACGAGCAGTACTTC. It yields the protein CASSYSGAGNEQYF.

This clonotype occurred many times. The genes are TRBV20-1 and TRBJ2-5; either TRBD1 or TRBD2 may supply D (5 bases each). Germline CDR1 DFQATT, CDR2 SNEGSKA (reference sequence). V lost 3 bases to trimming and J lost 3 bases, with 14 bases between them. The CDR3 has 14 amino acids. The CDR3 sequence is CSASKGRIEETQYF. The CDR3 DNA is TGCAGTGCTAGCAAGGGACGGATAGAAGAGACCCAGTACTTC.

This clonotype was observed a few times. CDR3 sequence: CASSQERQNSHITWKDEQYF. The CDR3 region has the DNA TGTGCCAGCAGCCAAGAACGACAGAACAGCCATATAACCTGGAAGGACGAGCAGTACTTC. The chain combines TRBV14 with TRBJ2-7; maybe TRBD1 (5 bases). Germline CDR1 is SGHDN and CDR2 is FVKESK. CDR3 length: 20 residues. V dropped 0 bases and J dropped 5 bases, with 29 bases sitting between them.

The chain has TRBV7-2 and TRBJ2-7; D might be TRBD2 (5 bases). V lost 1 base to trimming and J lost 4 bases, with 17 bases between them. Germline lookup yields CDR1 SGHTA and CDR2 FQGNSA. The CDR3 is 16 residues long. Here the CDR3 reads CASSLVSLYGKYEQYF. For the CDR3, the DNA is TGTGCCAGCAGCTTAGTGAGTCTTTACGGGAAATACGAGCAGTACTTC.

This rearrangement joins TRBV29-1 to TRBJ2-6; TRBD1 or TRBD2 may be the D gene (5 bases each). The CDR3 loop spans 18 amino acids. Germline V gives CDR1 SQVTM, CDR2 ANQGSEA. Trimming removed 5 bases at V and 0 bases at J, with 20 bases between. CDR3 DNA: TGCAGCGTTTTGGGAGCCAGGGCCCCGCACTCTGGGGCCAACGTCCTGACTTTC. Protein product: CSVLGARAPHSGANVLTF.

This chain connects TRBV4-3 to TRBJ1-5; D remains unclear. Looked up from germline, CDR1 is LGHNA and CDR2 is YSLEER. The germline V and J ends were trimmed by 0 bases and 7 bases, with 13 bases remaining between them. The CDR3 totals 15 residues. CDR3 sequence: CASSQEVEVPQPQHF. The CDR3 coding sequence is TGCGCCAGCAGCCAAGAAGTTGAAGTTCCCCAGCCCCAGCATTTT.

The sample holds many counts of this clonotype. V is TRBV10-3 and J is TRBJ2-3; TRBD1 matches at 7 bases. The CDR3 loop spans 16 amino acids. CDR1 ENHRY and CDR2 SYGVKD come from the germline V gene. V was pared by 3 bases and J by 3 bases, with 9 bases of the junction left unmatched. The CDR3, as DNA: TGTGCCATCAGTGACCCGACAGGGATTGGGACAGATACGCAGTATTTT. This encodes CAISDPTGIGTDTQYF.

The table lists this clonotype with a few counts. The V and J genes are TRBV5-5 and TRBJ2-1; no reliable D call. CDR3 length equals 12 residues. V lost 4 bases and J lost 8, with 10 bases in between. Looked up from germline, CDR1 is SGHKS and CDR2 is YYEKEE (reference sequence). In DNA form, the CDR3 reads TGTGCCAGCAGCCCTACTATCCATGAGCAGTTCTTC. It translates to CASSPTIHEQFF.

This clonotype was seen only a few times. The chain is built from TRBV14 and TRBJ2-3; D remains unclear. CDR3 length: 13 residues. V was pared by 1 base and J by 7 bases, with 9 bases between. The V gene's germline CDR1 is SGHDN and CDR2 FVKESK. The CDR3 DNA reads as TGTGCCAGCAGCCAAGCGGTCTCCAATACGCAGTATTTT. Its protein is CASSQAVSNTQYF.

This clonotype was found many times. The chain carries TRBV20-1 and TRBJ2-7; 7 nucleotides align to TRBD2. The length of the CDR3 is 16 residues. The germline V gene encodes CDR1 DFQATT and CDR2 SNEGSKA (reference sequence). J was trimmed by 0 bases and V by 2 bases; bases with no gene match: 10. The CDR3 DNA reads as TGCAGTGCTAGACCGTTAACTAGCGCGAGCTCCTACGAGCAGTACTTC. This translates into CSARPLTSASSYEQYF.

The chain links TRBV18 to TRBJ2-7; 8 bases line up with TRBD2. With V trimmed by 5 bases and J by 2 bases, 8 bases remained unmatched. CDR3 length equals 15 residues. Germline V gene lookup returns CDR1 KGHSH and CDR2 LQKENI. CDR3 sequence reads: CASSTFTSGTYEQYF. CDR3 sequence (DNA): TGTGCCAGCTCAACATTCACTAGCGGTACCTACGAGCAGTACTTC.

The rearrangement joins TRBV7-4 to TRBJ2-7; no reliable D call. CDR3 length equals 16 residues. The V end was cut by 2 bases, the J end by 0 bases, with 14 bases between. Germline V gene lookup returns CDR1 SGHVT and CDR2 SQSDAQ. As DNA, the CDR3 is TGTGCCAGCAGCTTAATATTGGGCTCAAGCTCCTACGAGCAGTACTTC. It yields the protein CASSLILGSSSYEQYF.

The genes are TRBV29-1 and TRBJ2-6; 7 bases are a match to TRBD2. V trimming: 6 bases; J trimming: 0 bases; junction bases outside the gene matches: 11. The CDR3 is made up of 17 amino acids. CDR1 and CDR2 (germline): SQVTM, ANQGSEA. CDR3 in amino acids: CSVGGESGNSGANVLTF. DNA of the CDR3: TGCAGCGTGGGGGGGGAGTCGGGAAACTCTGGGGCCAACGTCCTGACTTTC.

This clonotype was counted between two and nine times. The CDR3 DNA reads TGTGCCAGCAGTTTACGGGACAGGGTTCTGGGTTCACCCCTCCACTTT. It encodes CASSLRDRVLGSPLHF. The genes are TRBV27 and TRBJ1-6; 9 bases line up with TRBD1. CDR3 length: 16 amino acids. V lost 2 bases and J lost 9; bases outside the gene matches: 8. CDR1 and CDR2 from the germline V gene are MNHEY and SMNVEV (reference sequence).

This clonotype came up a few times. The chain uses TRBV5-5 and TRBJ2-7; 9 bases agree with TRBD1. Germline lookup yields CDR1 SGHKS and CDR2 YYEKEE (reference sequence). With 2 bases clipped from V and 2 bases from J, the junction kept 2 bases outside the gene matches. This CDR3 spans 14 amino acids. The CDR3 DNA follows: TGTGCCAGCAGCTTCCGGGACAGGGCCTACGAGCAGTACTTC. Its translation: CASSFRDRAYEQYF.

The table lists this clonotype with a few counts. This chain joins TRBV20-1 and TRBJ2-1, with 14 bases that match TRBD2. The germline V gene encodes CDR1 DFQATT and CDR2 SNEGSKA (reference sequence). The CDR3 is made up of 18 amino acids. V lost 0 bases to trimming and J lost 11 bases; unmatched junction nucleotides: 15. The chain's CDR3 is CSARDLRLAGGWEKKQFF. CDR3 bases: TGCAGTGCTAGAGATCTCAGACTAGCGGGAGGGTGGGAAAAAAAGCAGTTCTTC.

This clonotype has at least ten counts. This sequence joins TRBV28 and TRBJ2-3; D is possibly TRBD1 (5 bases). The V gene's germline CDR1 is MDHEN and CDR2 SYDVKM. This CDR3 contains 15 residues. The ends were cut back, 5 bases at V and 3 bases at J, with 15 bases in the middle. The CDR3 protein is CASSRQIGGTDTQYF. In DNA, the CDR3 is TGTGCCAGCAGTAGACAGATAGGTGGGACAGATACGCAGTATTTT.